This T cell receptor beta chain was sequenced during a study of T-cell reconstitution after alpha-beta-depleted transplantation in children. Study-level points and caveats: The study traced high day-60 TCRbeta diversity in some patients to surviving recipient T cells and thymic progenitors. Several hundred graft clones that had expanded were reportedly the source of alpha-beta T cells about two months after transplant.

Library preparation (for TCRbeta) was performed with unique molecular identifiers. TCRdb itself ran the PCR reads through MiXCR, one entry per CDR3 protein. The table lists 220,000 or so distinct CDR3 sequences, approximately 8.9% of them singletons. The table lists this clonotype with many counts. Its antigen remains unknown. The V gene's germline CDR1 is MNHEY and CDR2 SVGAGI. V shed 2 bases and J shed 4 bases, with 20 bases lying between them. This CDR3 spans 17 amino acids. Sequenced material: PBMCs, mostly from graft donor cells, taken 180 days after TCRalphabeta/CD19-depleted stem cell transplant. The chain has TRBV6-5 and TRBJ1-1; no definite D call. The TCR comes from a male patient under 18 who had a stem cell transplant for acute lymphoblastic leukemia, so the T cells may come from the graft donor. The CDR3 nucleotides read TGTGCCAGCAGTTACCGACCGGGGAGGGAGAGAGGCACTGAAGCTTTCTTT. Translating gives CASSYRPGRERGTEAFF.